These T cell receptor beta chains were read from a single sample in a study of regulatory T cells in long-lasting Graves disease. TCRdb recomputed calls from the multiplex PCR reads with MiXCR, one row per CDR3 protein. This repertoire shows about 530,000 distinct CDR3 sequences, approximately 16% found once; its top ten account for more than 20%. These data also featured in a second study, about T cells in Graves' hyperthyroidism and ophthalmopathy.

Sample: peripheral blood mononuclear cells (PBMCs), taken at new diagnosis, from a patient treated with antithyroid drugs. The source of these receptors is a woman aged 40-60 years with Graves disease. Both conserved end residues are part of each CDR3. A D gene is named only where the DNA matches it firmly. Size is stated for part of the rows, as once, few or many counts, or as a class when the clone is expanded.

J gene: TRBJ2-5; D gene: .; CDR3 length: 14; clone size: .; V gene: TRBV20-1; CDR3 protein: CSAPPKARWETQYF; CDR3 DNA: TGCAGTGCCCCTCCCAAGGCTAGATGGGAGACCCAGTACTTC
J gene: TRBJ2-5; D gene: .; CDR3 length: 14; clone size: .; V gene: TRBV5-1; CDR3 protein: CASSLDLYQETQYF; CDR3 DNA: TGCGCCAGCAGCTTGGACCTCTACCAAGAGACCCAGTACTTC
J gene: TRBJ1-5; D gene: .; CDR3 length: 16; clone size: many; V gene: TRBV29-1; CDR3 protein: CSPGPKLYSCNQPQHF; CDR3 DNA: .
J gene: TRBJ1-1; D gene: .; CDR3 length: 13; clone size: .; V gene: TRBV6-2/TRBV6-3; CDR3 protein: CASNREVNTEAFF; CDR3 DNA: TGTGCCAGCAACCGGGAAGTGAACACTGAAGCTTTCTTT
J gene: TRBJ1-6; D gene: .; CDR3 length: 17; clone size: many; V gene: TRBV25-1; CDR3 protein: CASSEFGQGLRGSPLHF; CDR3 DNA: TGTGCCAGCAGTGAATTCGGGCAGGGGTTACGAGGTTCACCCCTCCACTTT
J gene: TRBJ2-1; D gene: .; CDR3 length: 17; clone size: many; V gene: TRBV11-2; CDR3 protein: CASSLDGWGAPANEQFF; CDR3 DNA: TGTGCCAGCAGCTTAGATGGGTGGGGAGCCCCCGCCAATGAGCAGTTCTTC
J gene: TRBJ1-1; D gene: .; CDR3 length: 14; clone size: few; V gene: TRBV14; CDR3 protein: CASSQERLGTEAFF; CDR3 DNA: TGTGCCAGCAGCCAAGAAAGGTTGGGCACTGAAGCTTTCTTT
J gene: TRBJ2-1; D gene: TRBD1; CDR3 length: 15; clone size: many; V gene: TRBV7-9; CDR3 protein: CASSRSGTGGNEQFF; CDR3 DNA: TGTGCCAGCAGCCGTTCAGGTACAGGGGGCAATGAGCAGTTCTTC
J gene: TRBJ2-6; D gene: .; CDR3 length: 16; clone size: few; V gene: TRBV19; CDR3 protein: CAGSGGPYSGANVLTF; CDR3 DNA: TGTGCCGGATCGGGGGGCCCATACTCTGGGGCCAACGTCCTGACTTTC
J gene: TRBJ2-7; D gene: .; CDR3 length: 21; clone size: few; V gene: TRBV11-3; CDR3 protein: CASSYLGPGQGQTQMLYEQYF; CDR3 DNA: TGTGCCAGCAGCTACCTAGGGCCGGGGCAGGGGCAGACCCAAATGTTATACGAGCAGTACTTC
J gene: TRBJ1-5; D gene: .; CDR3 length: 14; clone size: many; V gene: TRBV20-1; CDR3 protein: CSANRVSGNQPQHF; CDR3 DNA: TGCAGTGCCAACCGAGTGAGCGGCAATCAGCCCCAGCATTTT
J gene: TRBJ2-1; D gene: .; CDR3 length: 11; clone size: many; V gene: TRBV29-1; CDR3 protein: CSVEVGNEQFF; CDR3 DNA: TGCAGCGTTGAAGTGGGGAATGAGCAGTTCTTC
J gene: TRBJ1-5; D gene: .; CDR3 length: 18; clone size: many; V gene: TRBV6-6; CDR3 protein: CASSYSRDRLYSNQPQHF; CDR3 DNA: TGTGCCAGCAGTTACTCGCGAGACAGACTTTATAGCAATCAGCCCCAGCATTTT
J gene: TRBJ1-5; D gene: .; CDR3 length: 13; clone size: many; V gene: TRBV7-2; CDR3 protein: CASSTVQTQPQHF; CDR3 DNA: TGTGCCAGCAGCACAGTACAGACTCAGCCCCAGCATTTT
J gene: TRBJ2-7; D gene: .; CDR3 length: 14; clone size: many; V gene: TRBV12-3/TRBV12-4; CDR3 protein: CASSLSGQTYEQYF; CDR3 DNA: TGTGCCAGCAGTCTAAGCGGACAGACCTACGAGCAGTACTTC
J gene: TRBJ2-1; D gene: TRBD1; CDR3 length: 13; clone size: few; V gene: TRBV27; CDR3 protein: CASCPNRGNEQFF; CDR3 DNA: TGTGCCAGCTGCCCCAACAGGGGGAATGAGCAGTTCTTC
J gene: TRBJ1-2; D gene: .; CDR3 length: 12; clone size: few; V gene: TRBV29-1; CDR3 protein: CSVERANYGYTF; CDR3 DNA: TGCAGCGTTGAACGAGCGAACTATGGCTACACCTTC
J gene: TRBJ2-7; D gene: TRBD2; CDR3 length: 14; clone size: few; V gene: TRBV20-1; CDR3 protein: CSASSGGLSYEQYF; CDR3 DNA: TGCAGTGCTTCTAGCGGGGGCCTCTCCTACGAGCAGTACTTC
J gene: TRBJ1-5; D gene: .; CDR3 length: 13; clone size: .; V gene: TRBV4-1; CDR3 protein: CASSLVQAQPQHF; CDR3 DNA: TGCGCCAGCAGCCTTGTACAGGCCCAGCCCCAGCATTTT
J gene: TRBJ1-1; D gene: .; CDR3 length: 12; clone size: .; V gene: TRBV10-2; CDR3 protein: CASSADDTEAFF; CDR3 DNA: TGCGCCAGCAGTGCAGACGACACTGAAGCTTTCTTT
J gene: TRBJ2-7; D gene: .; CDR3 length: 14; clone size: .; V gene: TRBV6-5; CDR3 protein: CASSYMASSYEQYF; CDR3 DNA: TGTGCCAGCAGTTACATGGCCTCCTCCTACGAGCAGTACTTC
J gene: TRBJ1-4; D gene: .; CDR3 length: 14; clone size: .; V gene: TRBV11-2; CDR3 protein: CASSLGQINEKLFF; CDR3 DNA: TGTGCCAGCAGCTTAGGACAGATAAATGAAAAACTGTTTTTT
J gene: TRBJ1-4; D gene: .; CDR3 length: 16; clone size: few; V gene: TRBV12-3/TRBV12-4; CDR3 protein: CASSTLGTATNEKLFF; CDR3 DNA: TGTGCCAGCAGTACCCTGGGCACCGCAACTAATGAAAAACTGTTTTTT
J gene: TRBJ1-1; D gene: .; CDR3 length: 16; clone size: .; V gene: TRBV6-5; CDR3 protein: CASSYSTGTGAFEAFF; CDR3 DNA: TGTGCCAGCAGTTACTCTACCGGGACCGGGGCTTTTGAAGCTTTCTTT
J gene: TRBJ1-2; D gene: .; CDR3 length: 14; clone size: .; V gene: TRBV12-3/TRBV12-4; CDR3 protein: CASSPPIPGYGYTF; CDR3 DNA: TGTGCCAGCAGTCCACCGATACCCGGGTATGGCTACACCTTC
J gene: TRBJ1-1; D gene: .; CDR3 length: 12; clone size: .; V gene: TRBV29-1; CDR3 protein: CSVERVRPEAFF; CDR3 DNA: TGCAGCGTTGAAAGAGTTCGGCCTGAAGCTTTCTTT
J gene: TRBJ1-1; D gene: .; CDR3 length: 14; clone size: many; V gene: TRBV6-2/TRBV6-3; CDR3 protein: CASSYLRQGTEAFF; CDR3 DNA: TGTGCCAGCAGTTACTTACGTCAGGGCACTGAAGCTTTCTTT
J gene: TRBJ1-5; D gene: TRBD1; CDR3 length: 15; clone size: .; V gene: TRBV12-3/TRBV12-4; CDR3 protein: CASSSRDRGNQPQHF; CDR3 DNA: TGTGCCAGCAGTTCCCGGGACAGGGGCAATCAGCCCCAGCATTTT
J gene: TRBJ1-1; D gene: .; CDR3 length: 11; clone size: few; V gene: TRBV6-5; CDR3 protein: CASSSGKGAFF; CDR3 DNA: TGTGCCAGCAGTTCGGGTAAGGGGGCTTTCTTT
J gene: TRBJ1-3; D gene: TRBD1; CDR3 length: 16; clone size: .; V gene: TRBV19; CDR3 protein: CASSKQGASSGNTIYF; CDR3 DNA: TGTGCCAGTAGTAAACAGGGGGCGAGCTCTGGAAACACCATATATTTT